Presented here are 18 T cell receptor beta chains from one specimen sequenced in a study of cytomegalovirus exposure and HLA in healthy donors. The PCR contained 60 Vbeta and 13 Jbeta primers. The method was immunoSEQ multiplex PCR; TCRdb's version includes in-frame clones alone and lacks a portion of them. The sample yields under 200,000 clones, roughly 80% seen once. Sequences were obtained from PBMCs. The receptors originated from a woman between 45 and 60 years old in good health and CMV-seronegative.

The V and J genes are TRBV4-3 and TRBJ2-2; D uncertain. In germline, CDR1 is LGHNA, CDR2 YSLEER. Trimming cost V 1 base and J 0 bases, with 6 bases left between them. CDR3 length: 15 amino acids. The CDR3 region is CASSQVSSNTGELFF. CDR3 nucleotides: TGCGCCAGCAGCCAAGTTAGTTCGAACACCGGGGAGCTGTTTTTT.

The rearrangement uses TRBV7-2 and TRBJ1-2; D unresolved. Germline loops: CDR1 SGHTA, CDR2 FQGNSA. The CDR3 is 16 amino acids. Trimming left V 5 bases short and J 5 bases short, with 21 bases between. CDR3: CASSLFDRRPGYGYTF. The CDR3 region has the DNA TGTGCCAGCAGCCTGTTCGATCGGAGACCCGGTTATGGCTACACCTTC. The complete variable domain, with remaining parts taken from reference TRBV7-2 and TRBJ1-2, reads GAGVSQSPSNKVTEKGKDVELRCDPISGHTALYWYRQSLGQGLEFLIYFQGNSAPDKSGLPSDRFSAERTGGSVSTLTIQRTQQEDSAVYLCASSLFDRRPGYGYTFGSGTRLTVV.

This chain joins TRBV11-2 and TRBJ2-7; TRBD1 agrees at 9 bases. The CDR3 consists of 16 residues. V shed 0 bases and J 3 bases; nucleotides not matched to a gene: 6. The germline V gene encodes CDR1 SGHAT and CDR2 FQNNGV. The DNA for the CDR3 is TGTGCCAGCAGCTTAGATCGACCGACAGGGGGCTACGAGCAGTACTTC. Translation: CASSLDRPTGGYEQYF.

The chain combines TRBV2 with TRBJ2-5; TRBD2 agrees at 10 bases. Germline CDR1 is SNHLY and CDR2 is FYNNEI. The CDR3 covers 15 residues. J lost 5 bases, V lost 7 bases, and 10 bases had no gene match. CDR3 in amino acids: CASKGLAALRETQYF. The CDR3 nucleotides are TGTGCCAGCAAAGGACTAGCGGCTCTGAGGGAGACCCAGTACTTC.

The chain is built from TRBV5-8 and TRBJ2-2; D is uncertain. This CDR3 comprises 14 residues. Trimming removed 5 bases at V and 6 bases at J, with 14 bases between. Germline CDR1 SGHTS, CDR2 YDEGEE. The CDR3 coding sequence is TGTGCCAGCAGAATCAAGGTCGGGTCCGGGGAGCTGTTTTTT. It specifies CASRIKVGSGELFF.

This chain links TRBV18 with TRBJ2-7, with 10 positions matching TRBD1. In germline, CDR1 is KGHSH, CDR2 LQKENI. The CDR3 totals 15 residues. The ends lost 6 bases at V and 3 bases at J; junction bases unmatched: 8. The CDR3 nucleotides read TGTGCCAGCTCCATCGGACAGGGGGTCTACTACGAGCAGTACTTC. This gives the protein CASSIGQGVYYEQYF.

The chain combines TRBV27 with TRBJ2-7, with 7 nucleotides matching TRBD1. Germline values: CDR1 MNHEY, CDR2 SMNVEV (reference sequence). The length of the CDR3 is 13 residues. The ends lost 3 bases at V and 2 bases at J; junction bases unmatched: 1. CDR3 bases: TGTGCCAGCAGTTTGAGGGGGCCCTACGAGCAGTACTTC. This encodes CASSLRGPYEQYF.

This chain uses TRBV29-1 with TRBJ2-1, with 9 bases matching TRBD1. Per the germline V gene, CDR1 is SQVTM and CDR2 is ANQGSEA. The CDR3 sequence is 15 residues long. Trimming took 2 bases from V and 4 from J; bases not matched to a gene: 6. The CDR3, as DNA: TGCAGCGTTGAATGGCGCGACAGGGGGTACAATGAGCAGTTCTTC. The encoded protein is CSVEWRDRGYNEQFF.

The chain combines TRBV14 with TRBJ2-5; TRBD1 is a possible D gene (5 bases). CDR1 is SGHDN, CDR2 FVKESK, per germline. This CDR3 has 16 residues. V gave up 1 base and J gave up 5 bases, with 17 bases separating them. The CDR3 sequence is CASSQVRIGVWETQYF. The DNA for the CDR3 is TGTGCCAGCAGCCAAGTTAGAATAGGGGTCTGGGAGACCCAGTACTTC.

The chain joins TRBV4-1 to TRBJ2-1; 7 bases are shared with TRBD2. The CDR3 consists of 18 residues. Unmatched junction bases numbered 15, after V lost 3 bases and J lost 4 bases. In germline, CDR1 is MGHRA, CDR2 YSYEKL. Written as DNA, the CDR3 is TGCGCCAGCAGCCAGGGGGGGAGTTCGGGAGATACGTACAATGAGCAGTTCTTC. Translating it yields CASSQGGSSGDTYNEQFF.

The chain is built from TRBV9 and TRBJ2-2; 7 bases are a match to TRBD2. CDR3 length equals 14 residues. V trimming: 0 bases; J trimming: 9 bases; junction bases outside the gene matches: 5. Germline values: CDR1 SGDLS, CDR2 YYNGEE. The CDR3 DNA sequence: TGTGCCAGCAGCGTAGGTGGAGCGGGGTGGGAGCTGTTTTTT. Encoded protein: CASSVGGAGWELFF.

The V call is TRBV6-5, the J call TRBJ1-1; D is uncertain. CDR3 length equals 14 residues. V lost 7 bases to trimming and J lost 0 bases, with 12 bases between them. The germline CDR1 and CDR2 sequences are MNHEY and SVGAGI. The CDR3 protein is CASTSTHMNTEAFF. The CDR3 DNA sequence: TGTGCCAGCACCTCGACACATATGAACACTGAAGCTTTCTTT.

The chain links TRBV5-4 to TRBJ2-7; D is perhaps TRBD2 (6 bases). Trimming took 5 bases from V and 7 from J, leaving 19 bases between them. Germline assignment: CDR1 SGHNT and CDR2 YYREEE (reference sequence). This CDR3 has 14 residues. The CDR3 region has the DNA TGTGCCAGCAGTCGCGGGGCAGAGGCGAGGGAGCAGTACTTC. Residues: CASSRGAEAREQYF.

The J gene is TRBJ2-1, the V gene TRBV10-3, with 9 bases aligning to TRBD1. V was pared by 4 bases and J by 1 base, with 14 bases of the junction left unmatched. CDR1 and CDR2 (germline): ENHRY, SYGVKD. This CDR3 region has 19 residues. Here the CDR3 DNA reads TGTGCCATCAGTGGTAACAGGGGGCGAGTTTTAGGGTCCTACAATGAGCAGTTCTTC. Translation: CAISGNRGRVLGSYNEQFF.

The chain combines TRBV6-6 with TRBJ1-5, with D tentatively TRBD1 (6 bases). V was cut by 2 bases and J by 2 bases, with 13 bases left in between. The CDR3 runs 16 residues. Germline CDR1 MNHNY, CDR2 SVGAGI (reference sequence). The CDR3 nucleotides read TGTGCCAGCAGTTACATCCCCCGACAGGGCAATCAGCCCCAGCATTTT. Protein product: CASSYIPRQGNQPQHF.

This chain joins TRBV27 and TRBJ2-7; 9 positions agree with TRBD1. Germline V CDR1 and CDR2: MNHEY, SMNVEV (reference sequence). The CDR3 has 14 amino acids. The junction had 5 bases not matched to a gene; V was cut back by 4 bases and J by 4 bases. As DNA, the CDR3 is TGTGCCAGCAGTTCAAGGGACAGGGTATACGAGCAGTACTTC. Translating it yields CASSSRDRVYEQYF.

In DNA, the CDR3 is TGTGCCACCAGCAGAGAGGGGGACTTGAACACTGAAGCTTTCTTT. This sequence encodes CATSREGDLNTEAFF. This chain links TRBV15 with TRBJ1-1; D might be TRBD1 (5 bases). The germline V gene encodes CDR1 LNHNV and CDR2 YYDKDF (reference sequence). CDR3 length: 15 residues. Trimming pared 0 bases from V and 0 bases from J, leaving 8 bases between.

This clone was detected only once. The V call is TRBV28, the J call TRBJ1-5; no clear D gene. Germline V gene sequence: CDR1 MDHEN, CDR2 SYDVKM. Trimming removed 5 bases from V and 2 bases from J, with 13 bases in between. This CDR3 contains 15 residues. CDR3 sequence reads: CASSLAEPGNQPQHF. In DNA form, the CDR3 reads TGTGCCAGCAGTCTAGCTGAGCCAGGCAATCAGCCCCAGCATTTT.